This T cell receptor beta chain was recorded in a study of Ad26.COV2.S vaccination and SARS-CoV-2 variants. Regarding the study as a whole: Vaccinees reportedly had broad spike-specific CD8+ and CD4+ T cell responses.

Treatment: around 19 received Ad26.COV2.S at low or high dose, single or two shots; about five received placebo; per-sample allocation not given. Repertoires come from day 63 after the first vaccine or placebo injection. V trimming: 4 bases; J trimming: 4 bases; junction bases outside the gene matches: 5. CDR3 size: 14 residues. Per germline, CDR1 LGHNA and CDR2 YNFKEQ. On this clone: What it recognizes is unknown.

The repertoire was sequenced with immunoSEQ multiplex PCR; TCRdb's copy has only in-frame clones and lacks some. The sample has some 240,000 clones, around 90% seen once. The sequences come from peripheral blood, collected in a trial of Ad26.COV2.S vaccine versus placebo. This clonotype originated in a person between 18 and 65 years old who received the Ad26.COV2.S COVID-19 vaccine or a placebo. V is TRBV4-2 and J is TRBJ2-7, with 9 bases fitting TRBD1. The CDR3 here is CASSPDRGRYEQYF. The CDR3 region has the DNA TGTGCCAGCAGCCCAGACAGGGGGAGGTACGAGCAGTACTTC.